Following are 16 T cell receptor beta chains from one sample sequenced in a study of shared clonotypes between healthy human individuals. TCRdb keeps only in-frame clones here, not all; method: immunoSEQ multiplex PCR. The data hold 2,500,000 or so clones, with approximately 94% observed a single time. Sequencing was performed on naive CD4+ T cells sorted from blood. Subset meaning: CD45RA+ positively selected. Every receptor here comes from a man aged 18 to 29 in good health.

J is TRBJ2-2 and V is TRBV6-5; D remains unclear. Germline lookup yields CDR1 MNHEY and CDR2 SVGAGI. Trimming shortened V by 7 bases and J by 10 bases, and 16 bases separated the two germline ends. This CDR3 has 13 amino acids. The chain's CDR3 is CASTPLGQLELFF. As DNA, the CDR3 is TGTGCCAGCACCCCTCTAGGCCAACTGGAGCTGTTTTTT.

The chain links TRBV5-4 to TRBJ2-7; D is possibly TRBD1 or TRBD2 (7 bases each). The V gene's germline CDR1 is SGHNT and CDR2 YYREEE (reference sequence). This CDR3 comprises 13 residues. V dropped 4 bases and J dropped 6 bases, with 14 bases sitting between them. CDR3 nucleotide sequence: TGTGCCAGCAGCCAGGGGGGGAGGGTCGAGCAGTACTTC. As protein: CASSQGGRVEQYF.

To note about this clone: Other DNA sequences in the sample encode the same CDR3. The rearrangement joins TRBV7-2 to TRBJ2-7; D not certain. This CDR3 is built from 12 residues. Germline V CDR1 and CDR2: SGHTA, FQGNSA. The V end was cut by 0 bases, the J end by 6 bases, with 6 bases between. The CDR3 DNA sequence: TGTGCCAGCAGCTTAGCCGCGCTCGAGCAGTACTTC. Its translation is CASSLAALEQYF.

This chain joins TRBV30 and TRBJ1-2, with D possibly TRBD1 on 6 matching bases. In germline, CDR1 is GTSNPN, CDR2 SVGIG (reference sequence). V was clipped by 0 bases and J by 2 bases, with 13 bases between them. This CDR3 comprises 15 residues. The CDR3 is CAWSVGSGGNYGYTF. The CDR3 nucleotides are TGTGCCTGGAGTGTAGGGTCGGGGGGCAACTATGGCTACACCTTC.

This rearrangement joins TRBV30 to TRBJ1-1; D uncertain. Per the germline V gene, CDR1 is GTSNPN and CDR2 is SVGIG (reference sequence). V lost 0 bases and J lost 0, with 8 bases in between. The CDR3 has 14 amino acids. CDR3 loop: CAWSVSGMNTEAFF. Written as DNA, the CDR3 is TGTGCCTGGAGTGTCTCTGGGATGAACACTGAAGCTTTCTTT.

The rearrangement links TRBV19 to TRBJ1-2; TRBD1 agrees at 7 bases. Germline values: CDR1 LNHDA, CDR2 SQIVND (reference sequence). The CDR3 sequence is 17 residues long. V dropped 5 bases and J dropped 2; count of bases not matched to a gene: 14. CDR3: CASSLRQGTLGNYGYTF. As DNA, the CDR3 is TGTGCCAGTAGTCTCCGACAGGGCACTCTCGGGAACTATGGCTACACCTTC.

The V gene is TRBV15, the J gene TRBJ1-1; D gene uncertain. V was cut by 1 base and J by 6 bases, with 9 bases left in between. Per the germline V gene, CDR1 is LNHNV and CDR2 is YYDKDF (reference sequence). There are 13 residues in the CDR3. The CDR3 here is CATSRARTAEAFF. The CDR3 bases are TGTGCCACCAGCAGAGCGCGAACAGCTGAAGCTTTCTTT.

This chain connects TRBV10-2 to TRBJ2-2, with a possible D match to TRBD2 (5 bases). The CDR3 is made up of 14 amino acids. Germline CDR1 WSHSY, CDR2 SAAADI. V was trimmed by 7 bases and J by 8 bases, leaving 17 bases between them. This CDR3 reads CASTMTTSTGELFF. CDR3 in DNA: TGCGCCAGCACTATGACAACTAGTACAGGGGAGCTGTTTTTT.

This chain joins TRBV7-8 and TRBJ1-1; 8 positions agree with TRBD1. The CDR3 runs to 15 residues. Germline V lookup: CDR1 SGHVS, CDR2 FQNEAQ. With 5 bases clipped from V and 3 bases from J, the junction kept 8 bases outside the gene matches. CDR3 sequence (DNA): TGTGCCAGCAGCGCAGGAACAGGGGGGGACACTGAAGCTTTCTTT. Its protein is CASSAGTGGDTEAFF.

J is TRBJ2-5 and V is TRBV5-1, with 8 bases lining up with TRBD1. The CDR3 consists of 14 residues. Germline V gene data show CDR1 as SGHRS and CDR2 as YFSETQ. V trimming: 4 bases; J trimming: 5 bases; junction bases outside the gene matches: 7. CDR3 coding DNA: TGCGCCAGCAGCGTTACAGGGGGAGTGGAGACCCAGTACTTC. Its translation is CASSVTGGVETQYF.

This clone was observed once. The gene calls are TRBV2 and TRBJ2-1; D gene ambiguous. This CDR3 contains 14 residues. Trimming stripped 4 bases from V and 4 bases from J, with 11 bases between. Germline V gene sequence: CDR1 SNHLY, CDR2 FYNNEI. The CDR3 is CASSGRTPYNEQFF. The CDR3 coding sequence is TGTGCCAGCAGTGGTCGGACGCCTTACAATGAGCAGTTCTTC.

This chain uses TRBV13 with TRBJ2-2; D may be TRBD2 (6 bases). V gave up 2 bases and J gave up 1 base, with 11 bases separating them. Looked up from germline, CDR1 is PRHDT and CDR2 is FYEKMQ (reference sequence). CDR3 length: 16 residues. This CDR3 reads CASSLRGKVNTGELFF. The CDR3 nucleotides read TGTGCCAGCAGCTTACGGGGGAAAGTGAACACCGGGGAGCTGTTTTTT.

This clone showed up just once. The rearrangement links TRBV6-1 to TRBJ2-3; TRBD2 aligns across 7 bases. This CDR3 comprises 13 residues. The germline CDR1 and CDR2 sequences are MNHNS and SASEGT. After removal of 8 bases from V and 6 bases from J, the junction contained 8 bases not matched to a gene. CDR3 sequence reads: CASRRGWLDTQYF. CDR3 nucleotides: TGTGCCAGCCGGCGGGGGTGGTTGGATACGCAGTATTTT.

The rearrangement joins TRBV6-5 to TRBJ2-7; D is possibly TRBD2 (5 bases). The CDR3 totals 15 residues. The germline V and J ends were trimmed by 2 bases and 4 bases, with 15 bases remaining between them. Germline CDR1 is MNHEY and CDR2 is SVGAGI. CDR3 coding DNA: TGTGCCAGCAGTTACGCTCCGGGATTCCCTTACGAGCAGTACTTC. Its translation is CASSYAPGFPYEQYF.

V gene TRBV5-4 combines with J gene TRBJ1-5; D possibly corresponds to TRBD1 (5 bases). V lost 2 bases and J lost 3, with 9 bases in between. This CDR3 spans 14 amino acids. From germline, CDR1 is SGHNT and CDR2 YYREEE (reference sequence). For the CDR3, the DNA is TGTGCCAGCAGCTTTTCAGGGACCAATCAGCCCCAGCATTTT. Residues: CASSFSGTNQPQHF.

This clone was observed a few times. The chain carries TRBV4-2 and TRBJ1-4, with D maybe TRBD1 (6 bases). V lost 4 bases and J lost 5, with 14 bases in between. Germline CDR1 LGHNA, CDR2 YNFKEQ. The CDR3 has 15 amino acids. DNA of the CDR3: TGTGCCAGCAGCCCCGTACAGGGTTGGAATGAAAAACTGTTTTTT. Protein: CASSPVQGWNEKLFF.